A single sample is the source of the 8 T cell receptor beta chains below, sequenced in a study of OX40 agonist ivuxolimab in advanced cancers. Clones were read by immunoSEQ multiplex PCR, and TCRdb kept only the in-frame ones, dropping some. The sample yields about 21,000 clones, roughly 82% seen once. The input for sequencing was CD4+ or CD8+ T cells sorted from blood, taken in a trial of the OX40 agonist ivuxolimab. The receptor set was obtained from an adult with an advanced solid tumor such as melanoma, head and neck, liver or kidney cancer.

J is TRBJ2-5 and V is TRBV19; 9 bases are shared with TRBD1. Matching the DNA end better, TRBJ2-7 makes the J call doubtful. The germline CDR1 and CDR2 sequences are LNHDA and SQIVND (reference sequence). CDR3 length equals 15 residues. The CDR3 sequence is CASSKGQGGSYEQYF. The CDR3 DNA reads TGTGCCAGTAGTAAGGGACAGGGTGGCTCCTACGAGCAGTACTTC.

This chain connects TRBV7-6 to TRBJ2-2; the D gene is possibly TRBD2 (6 bases). The CDR3 is 14 residues long. Trimming stripped 5 bases from V and 3 bases from J, with 10 bases between. Germline V CDR1 and CDR2: SGHVS, FNYEAQ. This CDR3 reads CASSQGLHTGELFF. The CDR3 region has the DNA TGTGCCAGCAGCCAAGGACTACACACCGGGGAGCTGTTTTTT.

V gene TRBV7-9 combines with J gene TRBJ2-1, with TRBD1 identical over 7 bases. V was clipped by 2 bases and J by 8 bases; unmatched bases: 3. CDR3 size: 13 residues. CDR1 SEHNR and CDR2 FQNEAQ come from the germline V gene (reference sequence). The CDR3 bases are TGTGCCAGCAGCTTATACAGGGGAGATGAGCAGTTCTTC. Protein: CASSLYRGDEQFF.

This chain connects TRBV6-5 to TRBJ2-7; D uncertain. Germline CDR1 and CDR2: MNHEY and SVGAGI. The CDR3 is 14 residues long. V was pared by 6 bases and J by 3 bases, with 15 bases between. CDR3 coding DNA: TGTGCCAGCAGCCTCGGACGGATTTTCTACGAGCAGTACTTC. Its translation: CASSLGRIFYEQYF.

The chain links TRBV19 to TRBJ2-3, with TRBD1 matching 12 bases. CDR3 size: 16 residues. Germline V CDR1 and CDR2: LNHDA, SQIVND (reference sequence). Trimming took 4 bases from V and 5 from J; bases not matched to a gene: 7. The CDR3 spells CASSRSGDRGRDTQYF. The CDR3 region has the DNA TGTGCCAGTAGTAGAAGTGGGGACAGGGGGCGAGATACGCAGTATTTT. Together with reference TRBV19 and TRBJ2-3, the CDR3 gives the full variable domain: DGGITQSPKYLFRKEGQNVTLSCEQNLNHDAMYWYRQDPGQGLRLIYYSQIVNDFQKGDIAEGYSVSREKKESFPLTVTSAQKNPTAFYLCASSRSGDRGRDTQYFGPGTRLTVL.

The J gene is TRBJ1-2, the V gene TRBV19; weak D call: TRBD1 (6 bases). V dropped 5 bases and J dropped 4 bases, with 14 bases sitting between them. Germline assignment: CDR1 LNHDA and CDR2 SQIVND (reference sequence). This CDR3 has 14 residues. The CDR3 nucleotides are TGTGCCAGTAGTCTCCTCGGGACATCCTATGGCTACACCTTC. Amino acids: CASSLLGTSYGYTF.

The genes are TRBV19 and TRBJ2-5, with D possibly being TRBD1 or TRBD2 (5 bases each). The CDR3 totals 14 residues. Germline V gene data show CDR1 as LNHDA and CDR2 as SQIVND (reference sequence). With 5 bases removed from V and 0 bases from J, the gap between germline ends came to 10 bases. CDR3 amino acids: CASSGTANQETQYF. CDR3 in DNA: TGTGCCAGTAGTGGGACCGCCAACCAAGAGACCCAGTACTTC.

This clone occurred a few times. This rearrangement joins TRBV7-2 to TRBJ1-5; 7 nucleotides line up with TRBD1. J lost 6 bases, V lost 7 bases, and 12 bases had no gene match. Germline-derived CDR1 and CDR2 are SGHTA and FQGNSA. The length of the CDR3 is 15 residues. In nucleotides, the CDR3 is TGTGCCAGCAACACCCGGGACAGTGGTGGTCAGCCCCAGCATTTT. Translating it yields CASNTRDSGGQPQHF.